This T cell receptor (beta chain) was retrieved from a study of T cells in women clearing cervical HPV infection. In the study overall: Cases: HPV16-related CIN3 or worse on histology, a couple of invasive cancers. Study-level findings and limits: CIN3+ cases had significantly higher TCR repertoire richness than controls, but evenness did not differ. Each sample's T-cell count was unknown, possibly confounding richness.

This CDR3 region has 17 residues. The V gene end was trimmed by 3 bases and the J gene end by 2 bases; junction bases not matched to a gene: 11. The germline V gene encodes CDR1 SGDLS and CDR2 YYNGEE. Dot-blot hybridization genotyped cervical HPV amplified with MY09/MY11 PCR. About this clone: Its antigen remains unidentified. Read sequence stops 3 residues before the CDR3 end, and the germline J gene provides the missing end.

Sequencing was performed with immunoSEQ multiplex PCR; in TCRdb, only in-frame clones are kept and a portion is missing. This listing includes fewer than 40,000 clones. The chain recombines TRBV9 with TRBJ2-3; 8 bases are a match to TRBD2. The sequence was obtained from a woman between 18 and 69 years old with a cervical HPV16 infection that either progressed to CIN3+ or cleared (not recorded which). The source material was blood buffy coat. CDR3 sequence reads: CASSETHSGGFTDTQYF. Partial CDR3 DNA: TGTGCCAGCAGCGAGACCCACAGCGGGGGTTTCACAGATACG.